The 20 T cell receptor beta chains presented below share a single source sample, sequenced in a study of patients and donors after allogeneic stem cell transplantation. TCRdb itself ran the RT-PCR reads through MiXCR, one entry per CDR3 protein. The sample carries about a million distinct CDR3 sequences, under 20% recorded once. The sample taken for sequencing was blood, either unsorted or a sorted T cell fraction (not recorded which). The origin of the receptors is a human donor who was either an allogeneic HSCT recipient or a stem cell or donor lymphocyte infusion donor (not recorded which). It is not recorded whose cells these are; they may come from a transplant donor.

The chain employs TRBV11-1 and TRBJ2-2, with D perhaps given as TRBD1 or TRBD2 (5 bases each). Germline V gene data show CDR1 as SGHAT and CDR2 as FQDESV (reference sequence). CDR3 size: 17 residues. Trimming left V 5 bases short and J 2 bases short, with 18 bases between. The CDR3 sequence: CASSRRAGTHNTGELFF. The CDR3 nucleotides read TGTGCCAGCAGCCGAAGGGCCGGGACCCACAACACCGGGGAGCTGTTTTTT.

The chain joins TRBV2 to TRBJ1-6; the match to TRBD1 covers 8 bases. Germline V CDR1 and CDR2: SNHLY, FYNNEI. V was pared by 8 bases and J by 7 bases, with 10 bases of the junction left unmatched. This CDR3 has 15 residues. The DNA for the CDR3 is TGTGCCAGCCGAACAGGGGGAGTGGGAAATTCACCCCTCCACTTT. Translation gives CASRTGGVGNSPLHF.

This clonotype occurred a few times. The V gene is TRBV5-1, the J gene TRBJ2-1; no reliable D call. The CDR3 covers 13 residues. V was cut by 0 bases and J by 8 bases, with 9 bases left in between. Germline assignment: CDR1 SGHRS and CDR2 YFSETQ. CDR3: CASSLGRYDEQFF. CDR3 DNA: TGCGCCAGCAGCTTGGGCAGGTATGATGAGCAGTTCTTC. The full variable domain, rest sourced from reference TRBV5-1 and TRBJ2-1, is KAGVTQTPRYLIKTRGQQVTLSCSPISGHRSVSWYQQTPGQGLQFLFEYFSETQRNKGNFPGRFSGRQFSNSRSEMNVSTLELGDSALYLCASSLGRYDEQFFGPGTRLTVL.

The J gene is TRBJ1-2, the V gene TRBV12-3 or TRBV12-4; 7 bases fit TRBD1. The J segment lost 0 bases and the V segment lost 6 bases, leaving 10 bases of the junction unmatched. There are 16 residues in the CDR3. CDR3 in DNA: TGTGCCAGCAGGTCGACAGGGAGGGAGACTAACTATGGCTACACCTTC. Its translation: CASRSTGRETNYGYTF.

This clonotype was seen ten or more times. This CDR3 is CASSYSSGNTIYF. In DNA, the CDR3 is TGTGCCAGCAGTTATAGCTCTGGAAACACCATATATTTT. The chain couples TRBV12-3 or TRBV12-4 to TRBJ1-3, with D unclear. The germline V and J ends were trimmed by 4 bases and 0 bases, with 4 bases remaining between them. There are 13 residues in the CDR3.

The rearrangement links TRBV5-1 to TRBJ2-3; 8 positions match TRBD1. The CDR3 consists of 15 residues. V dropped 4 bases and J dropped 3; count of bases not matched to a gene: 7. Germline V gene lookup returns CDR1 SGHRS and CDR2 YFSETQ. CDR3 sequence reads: CASSPFGQGTDTQYF. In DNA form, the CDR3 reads TGCGCCAGCAGCCCATTCGGACAGGGAACAGATACGCAGTATTTT.

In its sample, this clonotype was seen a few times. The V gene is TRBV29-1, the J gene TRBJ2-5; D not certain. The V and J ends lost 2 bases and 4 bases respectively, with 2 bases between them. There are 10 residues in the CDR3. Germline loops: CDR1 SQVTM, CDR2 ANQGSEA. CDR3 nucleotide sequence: TGCAGCGTTGAACTAGAGACCCAGTACTTC. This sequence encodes CSVELETQYF.

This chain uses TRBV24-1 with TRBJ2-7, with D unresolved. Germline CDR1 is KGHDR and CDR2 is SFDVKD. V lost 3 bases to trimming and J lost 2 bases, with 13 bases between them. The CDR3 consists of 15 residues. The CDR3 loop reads CATSDRAVGPYEQYF. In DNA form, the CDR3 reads TGTGCCACCAGTGATCGTGCTGTTGGGCCCTACGAGCAGTACTTC.

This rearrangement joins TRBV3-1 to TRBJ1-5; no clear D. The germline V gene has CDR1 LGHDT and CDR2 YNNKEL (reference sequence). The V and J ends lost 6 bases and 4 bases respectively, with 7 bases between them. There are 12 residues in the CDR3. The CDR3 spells CASRALNQPQHF. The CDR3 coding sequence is TGTGCCAGCAGGGCTTTAAATCAGCCCCAGCATTTT.

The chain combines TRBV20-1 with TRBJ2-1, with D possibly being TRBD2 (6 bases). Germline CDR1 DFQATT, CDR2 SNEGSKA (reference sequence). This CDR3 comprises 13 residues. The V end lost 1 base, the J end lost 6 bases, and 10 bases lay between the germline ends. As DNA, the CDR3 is TGCAGTGCTAGAGTTTCTAGCGTCAATGAGCAGTTCTTC. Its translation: CSARVSSVNEQFF.

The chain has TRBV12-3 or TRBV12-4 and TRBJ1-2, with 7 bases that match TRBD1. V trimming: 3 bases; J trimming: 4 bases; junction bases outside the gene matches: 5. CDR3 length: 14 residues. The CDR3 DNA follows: TGTGCCAGCAGTTTCTTACAGGGGTTCTATGGCTACACCTTC. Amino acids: CASSFLQGFYGYTF.

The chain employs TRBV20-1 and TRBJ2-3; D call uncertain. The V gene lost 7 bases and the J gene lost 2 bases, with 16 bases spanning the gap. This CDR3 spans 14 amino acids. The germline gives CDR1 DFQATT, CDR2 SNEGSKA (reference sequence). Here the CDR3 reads CSVRKPALTDTQYF. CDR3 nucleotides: TGCAGTGTCAGGAAACCAGCCCTCACAGATACGCAGTATTTT.

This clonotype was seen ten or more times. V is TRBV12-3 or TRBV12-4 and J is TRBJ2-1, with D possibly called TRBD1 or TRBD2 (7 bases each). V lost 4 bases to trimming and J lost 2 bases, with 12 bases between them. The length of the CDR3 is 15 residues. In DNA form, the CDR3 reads TGTGCCAGCAGTTCCAGGGGGGGGCCCTACAATGAGCAGTTCTTC. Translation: CASSSRGGPYNEQFF.

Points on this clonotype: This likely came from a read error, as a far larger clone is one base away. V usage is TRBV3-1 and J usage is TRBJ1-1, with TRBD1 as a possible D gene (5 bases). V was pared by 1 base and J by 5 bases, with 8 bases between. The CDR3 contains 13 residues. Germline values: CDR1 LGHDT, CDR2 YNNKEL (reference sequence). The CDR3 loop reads CASSQGGKTEAFF. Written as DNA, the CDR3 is TGTGCCAGCAGCCAAGGGGGGAAAACTGAAGCTTTCTTT.

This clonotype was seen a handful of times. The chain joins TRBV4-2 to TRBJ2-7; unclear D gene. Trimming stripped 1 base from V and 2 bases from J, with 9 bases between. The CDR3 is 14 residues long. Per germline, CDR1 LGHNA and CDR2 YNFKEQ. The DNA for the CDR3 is TGTGCCAGCAGCCAAGCTCGGCTTGCCTACGAGCAGTACTTC. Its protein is CASSQARLAYEQYF.

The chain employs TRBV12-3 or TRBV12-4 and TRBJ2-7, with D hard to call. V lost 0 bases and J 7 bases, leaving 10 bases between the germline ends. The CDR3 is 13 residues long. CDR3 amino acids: CASSLAVGREQYF. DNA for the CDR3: TGTGCCAGCAGTTTAGCGGTAGGGCGTGAGCAGTACTTC.

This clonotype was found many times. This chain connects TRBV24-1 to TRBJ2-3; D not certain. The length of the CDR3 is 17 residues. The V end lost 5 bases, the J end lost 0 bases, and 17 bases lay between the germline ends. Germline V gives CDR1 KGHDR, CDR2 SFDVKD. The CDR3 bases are TGTGCCACCAGTGGCTCCGGCGGACGTCAGAGCACAGATACGCAGTATTTT. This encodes CATSGSGGRQSTDTQYF.

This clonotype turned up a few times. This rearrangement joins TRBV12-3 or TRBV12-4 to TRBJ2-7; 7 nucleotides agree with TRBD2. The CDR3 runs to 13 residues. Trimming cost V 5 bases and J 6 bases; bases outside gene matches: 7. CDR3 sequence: CASSLRGGGEQYF. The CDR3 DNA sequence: TGTGCCAGCAGTCTCCGTGGGGGGGGCGAGCAGTACTTC.

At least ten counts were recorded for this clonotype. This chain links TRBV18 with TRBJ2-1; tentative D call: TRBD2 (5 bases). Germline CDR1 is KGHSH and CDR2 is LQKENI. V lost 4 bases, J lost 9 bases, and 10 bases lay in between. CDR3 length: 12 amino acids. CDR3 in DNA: TGTGCCAGCTCACTCGAGGGTGCTGAGCAGTTCTTC. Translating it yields CASSLEGAEQFF. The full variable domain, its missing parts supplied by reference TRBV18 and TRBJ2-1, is NAGVMQNPRHLVRRRGQEARLRCSPMKGHSHVYWYRQLPEEGLKFMVYLQKENIIDESGMPKERFSAEFPKEGPSILRIQQVVRGDSAAYFCASSLEGAEQFFGPGTRLTVL.

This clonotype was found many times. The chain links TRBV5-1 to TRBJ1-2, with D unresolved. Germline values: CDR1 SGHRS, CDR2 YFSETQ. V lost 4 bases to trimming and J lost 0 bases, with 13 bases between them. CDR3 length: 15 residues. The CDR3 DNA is TGCGCCAGCAGCGGCCGGGCTGAAACTAACTATGGCTACACCTTC. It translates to CASSGRAETNYGYTF.